The clone carrying this T cell receptor (beta chain) was seen only a few times. The record originates from a study of OX40 agonist ivuxolimab in advanced cancers. With V trimmed by 7 bases and J by 7 bases, 6 bases remained unmatched. The CDR3 totals 14 residues. Germline V gene data show CDR1 as MNHNS and CDR2 as SASEGT. Clones were sequenced by immunoSEQ multiplex PCR, and TCRdb holds only the in-frame ones, with some missing. The data hold some 73,000 clones, with 70% to 90% observed a single time. This sample comprised CD4+ or CD8+ T cells sorted from blood, obtained in a trial of the OX40 agonist ivuxolimab. The V gene is TRBV6-1, the J gene TRBJ2-1; 11 bases agree with TRBD2. This receptor was obtained from an adult with an advanced solid tumor such as melanoma, head and neck, liver or kidney cancer. CDR3 loop: CASNLAGGFNEQFF. CDR3 sequence (DNA): TGTGCCAGCAACCTAGCGGGGGGATTTAATGAGCAGTTCTTC.